The 5 T cell receptor beta chains listed next were all sequenced from one sample in a study of T cells in Graves' hyperthyroidism and ophthalmopathy. RNA transcripts gave rise to amplified TCR beta CDR3 regions. The HTBI primer set drove a first-round RT-PCR of the TCR CDR3. MiXCR, run by TCRdb on the multiplex PCR reads, gives a single entry per CDR3 protein. The sample shows 240,000 or so distinct CDR3 sequences, around 15% of them seen only once. Input material: blood. Receptors were obtained from a young woman with Graves' ophthalmopathy.

With respect to this clonotype: This may be a read error: a much more frequent sequence differs by one nucleotide. The chain joins TRBV9 to TRBJ2-1; perhaps TRBD1 as D (5 bases). The V gene lost 0 bases and the J gene lost 8 bases, with 15 bases spanning the gap. Per the germline V gene, CDR1 is SGDLS and CDR2 is YYNGEE. The CDR3 is 15 residues long. The CDR3 loop is CASSVVGKGYDEQFF. DNA for the CDR3: TGTGCCAGCAGCGTAGTAGGGAAGGGGTACGATGAGCAGTTCTTC.

This clonotype was seen repeatedly, ten times or more. This chain connects TRBV4-3 to TRBJ2-7; 9 nucleotides match TRBD2. The V and J ends lost 1 base and 0 bases, in that order; junction bases with no gene match: 7. CDR1 LGHNA and CDR2 YSLEER come from the germline V gene. The CDR3 length is 17 residues. CDR3: CASSQADLAGHSYEQYF. The CDR3 DNA is TGCGCCAGCAGCCAAGCTGACCTAGCGGGACACTCCTACGAGCAGTACTTC.

This clonotype was seen ten or more times. The chain carries TRBV28 and TRBJ2-7; D unclear. Germline V gene data show CDR1 as MDHEN and CDR2 as SYDVKM. The length of the CDR3 is 12 residues. The V and J ends lost 4 bases and 7 bases respectively, with 11 bases between them. CDR3 protein: CASSSRVREQYF. CDR3 nucleotides: TGTGCCAGCAGTTCCCGGGTTCGGGAGCAGTACTTC.

Ten or more counts support this clonotype. V gene TRBV27 combines with J gene TRBJ1-5; D gene uncertain. Between the trimmed V and J ends, which lost 5 bases and 7 bases, there was a span of 9 bases. CDR3 size: 12 residues. Looked up from germline, CDR1 is MNHEY and CDR2 is SMNVEV (reference sequence). CDR3 in DNA: TGTGCCAGCAGTGCACAAGGGCAGCCCCAGCATTTT. Its translation is CASSAQGQPQHF.

In its sample, this clonotype was seen many times. The V gene is TRBV12-5, the J gene TRBJ2-1; 9 bases align to TRBD2. The CDR3 totals 15 residues. The germline V gene encodes CDR1 LGHNT and CDR2 FRNRAP. V was pared by 6 bases and J by 7 bases, with 10 bases of the junction left unmatched. In nucleotides, the CDR3 is TGTGCTAGTGGGATGGCGGGGGGGCTCGGGAATGAGCAGTTCTTC. Protein sequence: CASGMAGGLGNEQFF.